The T cell receptor (beta chain) under discussion was sequenced for a study of PD-L1 blockade in urothelial cancer. The wider study: Patients arrived having already received 0 to 3 prior chemotherapy regimens. Study results and limitations: Lower than median blood TCR clonality before treatment predicted better survival.

Time point noted: pretreatment peripheral blood. Comment on this clone: What it recognizes is unknown.

The protocol was immunoSEQ multiplex PCR, while the TCRdb copy is restricted to in-frame clones and leaves out a portion. The sample lists 55,000 to 80,000 clones; 70% to 90% were seen once. This CDR3 comprises 12 residues. Germline loops: CDR1 SGDLS, CDR2 YYNGEE. V was clipped by 3 bases and J by 5 bases, with 9 bases between them. The specimen comprised PBMCs, sampled around atezolizumab (anti-PD-L1) treatment. This TCR came from a man aged 55-75 years with urothelial cancer. V is TRBV9 and J is TRBJ2-7; D is possibly TRBD1 (6 bases). The CDR3 region is CASSGGGDEQYF. The CDR3 DNA sequence: TGTGCCAGCAGCGGTGGGGGCGACGAGCAGTACTTC.